Following are 3 T cell receptor beta chains from one sample sequenced in a study of cytomegalovirus exposure and HLA in healthy donors. The study ran its PCR with 60 Vbeta and 13 Jbeta primers. Here immunoSEQ multiplex PCR was the method, and the copy in TCRdb shows in-frame clones only, minus some. This sample's clone table lists 75,000 to 85,000 clones. Sample: PBMCs. These receptors were collected from a man aged 45-65 years in good health and CMV-seronegative.

The chain carries TRBV4-3 and TRBJ1-5; 10 nucleotides line up with TRBD1. This CDR3 spans 15 amino acids. Per the germline V gene, CDR1 is LGHNA and CDR2 is YSLEER. V shed 1 base and J 4 bases; nucleotides not matched to a gene: 1. The CDR3, as DNA: TGCGCCAGCAGCCAAGCGGGACAGGGGAATCAGCCCCAGCATTTT. It is translated as CASSQAGQGNQPQHF.

CDR3 residues: CASTQGFYNSPLHF. The CDR3 bases are TGTGCCAGTACACAGGGGTTCTATAATTCACCCCTCCACTTT. The rearrangement links TRBV10-3 to TRBJ1-6, with 7 bases fitting TRBD1. The V segment lost 10 bases and the J segment 3 bases; nucleotides outside the gene matches: 6. This CDR3 has 14 amino acids. Germline-derived CDR1 and CDR2 are ENHRY and SYGVKD.

The J gene is TRBJ1-6, the V gene TRBV5-1, with TRBD1 identical over 8 bases. Germline V lookup: CDR1 SGHRS, CDR2 YFSETQ. V was clipped by 3 bases and J by 0 bases; unmatched bases: 5. This CDR3 is built from 17 residues. The chain's CDR3 is CASSYTGGGSYNSPLHF. Written as DNA, the CDR3 is TGCGCCAGCAGCTACACAGGGGGTGGCTCCTATAATTCACCCCTCCACTTT.